This is a list of T cell receptor beta chains from one sample in a study of blood T cell repertoires in COVID-19. Some clones are missing from TCRdb's copy, which holds only in-frame ones; the method was immunoSEQ multiplex PCR. This table holds roughly 68,000 clones, 85% to 90% found once. The source material was peripheral blood. The origin of the receptors is a woman older than 75 with active COVID-19. CDR3s leave out the opening cysteine and the closing phenylalanine or tryptophan.

J gene,V gene,CDR3 protein
TRBJ2-2,TRBV27,ASRVAGAYTGELF
TRBJ2-3,TRBV6-2/TRBV6-3,ASSYRGSGGGSTDTQY
TRBJ2-3,TRBV4-1,ASSQEWTSGSTDTQY
TRBJ2-1,TRBV6-2/TRBV6-3,ASSRTSGRSYNEQF
TRBJ2-1,TRBV7-3,ASSLSSGRVYNEQF
TRBJ2-5,TRBV2,ASSEGGLAYQETQY
TRBJ2-7,TRBV6-6,ASSYTGQATYEQY
TRBJ1-2,TRBV14,ASSQVQARGYT
TRBJ2-3,TRBV24-1,ATSDMAESSTDTQY
TRBJ2-7,TRBV3-1/TRBV3-2,ASSQGGPGQY
TRBJ1-1,TRBV18,ASSPETGANTEAF
TRBJ2-2,TRBV7-8,ATARLTGTSGDTGELF
TRBJ2-2,TRBV18,ASSTPGTGELF
TRBJ2-1,TRBV5-4,ASRERAGSSYNEQF
TRBJ2-1,TRBV11-3,ASSLGLAGSNEQF
TRBJ2-7,TRBV5-1,ASSLEPITSSYEQY
TRBJ2-2,TRBV5-4,ASSSPLAGGVGELF
TRBJ1-1,TRBV7-9,ASSWDRGTEAF
TRBJ1-2,TRBV19,ASSLDWDYGYT
TRBJ2-1,TRBV5-1,ASSLGLILAGVSYNEQF